These T cell receptor beta chains were read from a single sample in a study of vaccination effects on CD4 cells after COVID-19. Clones were read by immunoSEQ multiplex PCR, and TCRdb kept only the in-frame ones, dropping some. Among about 34,000 clones, around 80% were seen once, and the ten largest hold around 7%. Antigens for these TCRs are unknown. Sequencing used CD4+ T cells from PBMCs cultured without peptide, obtained after COVID-19 vaccination. The receptors were gathered from a human donor who had a prior SARS-CoV-2 infection. The CDR3 runs from the conserved cysteine through the conserved F or W. A D gene is named only where the DNA matches it firmly. Clone sizes are given selectively: once, few, many, or a class where the clone is expanded.

v_gene: TRBV6-5; len: 15; abundance: NA; d_gene: NA; j_gene: TRBJ1-5; CDR3nt: TGTGCCAGCAGACCCCGGGAAGATGTAGGGCAGCCCCAGCATTTT; CDR3aa: CASRPREDVGQPQHF
v_gene: TRBV7-2; len: 15; abundance: NA; d_gene: TRBD2; j_gene: TRBJ2-1; CDR3nt: TGTGCCAGCAGCTTAGCGAGTGGACTAGCGGGGGCGCAGTTCTTC; CDR3aa: CASSLASGLAGAQFF
v_gene: TRBV5-4; len: 14; abundance: NA; d_gene: TRBD1; j_gene: TRBJ2-7; CDR3nt: TGTGCCAGCAGCTCGACAGGGGCCTTCTACGAGCAGTACTTC; CDR3aa: CASSSTGAFYEQYF
v_gene: TRBV11-3; len: 15; abundance: few; d_gene: NA; j_gene: TRBJ2-1; CDR3nt: TGTGCCAGCAGCTTAGAGGACAGCTCCTACAATGAGCAGTTCTTC; CDR3aa: CASSLEDSSYNEQFF
v_gene: TRBV6-5; len: 15; abundance: NA; d_gene: NA; j_gene: TRBJ2-7; CDR3nt: TGTGCCAGCAGTTACTCGGGGGTTTATAACTACGAGCAGTACTTC; CDR3aa: CASSYSGVYNYEQYF
v_gene: TRBV9; len: 15; abundance: NA; d_gene: TRBD1; j_gene: TRBJ2-7; CDR3nt: TGTGCCAGCAGCTTAAGAGGGGGCAGCCTATACGAGCAGTACTTC; CDR3aa: CASSLRGGSLYEQYF
v_gene: TRBV5-1; len: 15; abundance: NA; d_gene: NA; j_gene: TRBJ2-2; CDR3nt: TGCGCCAGCAGCTTTTTTAGTGATAATTCCGGGGAGCTGTTTTTT; CDR3aa: CASSFFSDNSGELFF
v_gene: TRBV7-9; len: 14; abundance: few; d_gene: NA; j_gene: TRBJ2-7; CDR3nt: TGTGCCAGCAGCACTCGACAGAAGTCCTACGAGCAGTACTTC; CDR3aa: CASSTRQKSYEQYF
v_gene: TRBV2; len: 14; abundance: NA; d_gene: NA; j_gene: TRBJ2-1; CDR3nt: TGTGCCAGCAGGCGGCGGGCCTCCTACAATGAGCAGTTCTTC; CDR3aa: CASRRRASYNEQFF
v_gene: TRBV24-1; len: 16; abundance: few; d_gene: NA; j_gene: TRBJ2-4; CDR3nt: TGTGCCACCAGTGACACGACCCCTCCCCCCAAAAACATTCAGTACTTC; CDR3aa: CATSDTTPPPKNIQYF
v_gene: TRBV9; len: 15; abundance: NA; d_gene: TRBD2; j_gene: TRBJ2-3; CDR3nt: TGTGCCAGCAGCGTAAGCGGGGGGTACACAGATACGCAGTATTTT; CDR3aa: CASSVSGGYTDTQYF
v_gene: TRBV5-1; len: 15; abundance: few; d_gene: TRBD2; j_gene: TRBJ2-5; CDR3nt: TGCGCCAGCAGCCTGTCTAGCGGGACTCAAGAGACCCAGTACTTC; CDR3aa: CASSLSSGTQETQYF
v_gene: TRBV6-5; len: 15; abundance: NA; d_gene: NA; j_gene: TRBJ2-1; CDR3nt: TGTGCCAGCAGTTACTCGGCGAGGGCCTACAATGAGCAGTTCTTC; CDR3aa: CASSYSARAYNEQFF
v_gene: TRBV2; len: 15; abundance: once; d_gene: NA; j_gene: TRBJ2-3; CDR3nt: TGTGCCAGCTTTTCTGGAGGGTATAGCACAGATACGCAGTATTTT; CDR3aa: CASFSGGYSTDTQYF
v_gene: TRBV9; len: 13; abundance: NA; d_gene: NA; j_gene: TRBJ2-3; CDR3nt: TGTGCCAGCAGCGTAGAGTCCCGGGATACGCAGTATTTT; CDR3aa: CASSVESRDTQYF
v_gene: TRBV5-4; len: 13; abundance: NA; d_gene: TRBD1; j_gene: TRBJ1-1; CDR3nt: TGTGCCAGCAGCCCCAGGGGGGGCACTGAAGCTTTCTTT; CDR3aa: CASSPRGGTEAFF
v_gene: TRBV6-1; len: 12; abundance: NA; d_gene: NA; j_gene: TRBJ1-1; CDR3nt: TGTGCCAGCAGTGAGACAGTGGGAGAAGCTTTCTTT; CDR3aa: CASSETVGEAFF
v_gene: TRBV9; len: 14; abundance: few; d_gene: NA; j_gene: TRBJ2-4; CDR3nt: TGTGCCAGCAGCGGCGGCGGGGCCCAAAACATTCAGTACTTC; CDR3aa: CASSGGGAQNIQYF
v_gene: TRBV5-4; len: 13; abundance: few; d_gene: NA; j_gene: TRBJ2-1; CDR3nt: TGTGCCAGCAGCTCGGGGGTTGACAATGAGCAGTTCTTC; CDR3aa: CASSSGVDNEQFF
v_gene: TRBV9; len: 14; abundance: NA; d_gene: TRBD2; j_gene: TRBJ2-5; CDR3nt: TGTGCCAGCAGCGCGAGCGGGAGTGGGGAGACCCAGTACTTC; CDR3aa: CASSASGSGETQYF
v_gene: TRBV4-1; len: 13; abundance: few; d_gene: NA; j_gene: TRBJ2-4; CDR3nt: TGCGCCAGCAGCCTTGCGAGGGAAAACATTCAGTACTTC; CDR3aa: CASSLARENIQYF
v_gene: TRBV5-1; len: 15; abundance: NA; d_gene: NA; j_gene: TRBJ2-2; CDR3nt: TGCGCCAGCAGCTGGGGGGCAGCGAACACCGGGGAGCTGTTTTTT; CDR3aa: CASSWGAANTGELFF
v_gene: TRBV18; len: 12; abundance: NA; d_gene: NA; j_gene: TRBJ1-4; CDR3nt: TGTGCCAGCTCACCAGAGGAGGAAAGACTGTTTTTT; CDR3aa: CASSPEEERLFF
v_gene: TRBV18; len: 13; abundance: NA; d_gene: NA; j_gene: TRBJ1-5; CDR3nt: TGTGCCAGCTCACGGGGGGTCAATCAGCCCCAGCATTTT; CDR3aa: CASSRGVNQPQHF
v_gene: TRBV7-9; len: 17; abundance: NA; d_gene: TRBD2; j_gene: TRBJ2-1; CDR3nt: TGTGCCAGCAGCCCGCTGCCCGGACTAGCGGAAAACAATGAGCAGTTCTTC; CDR3aa: CASSPLPGLAENNEQFF
v_gene: TRBV30; len: 14; abundance: NA; d_gene: NA; j_gene: TRBJ2-1; CDR3nt: TGTGCCTGGAGTGTACTGGGGGATTACGATGAGCAGTTCTTC; CDR3aa: CAWSVLGDYDEQFF
v_gene: TRBV5-1; len: 16; abundance: NA; d_gene: TRBD1; j_gene: TRBJ2-3; CDR3nt: TGCGCCAGCAGCTTGGTGGGGACAGGCAGAACAGATACGCAGTATTTT; CDR3aa: CASSLVGTGRTDTQYF
v_gene: TRBV18; len: 17; abundance: once; d_gene: TRBD2; j_gene: TRBJ2-1; CDR3nt: TGTGCCAGCTCACCGAACGTAGCGGGGGCCTATAACAATGAGCAGTTCTTC; CDR3aa: CASSPNVAGAYNNEQFF
v_gene: TRBV5-4; len: 15; abundance: NA; d_gene: TRBD2; j_gene: TRBJ2-5; CDR3nt: TGTGCCAGCAGCCCGTTAGCGGGAGTGCAAGAGACCCAGTACTTC; CDR3aa: CASSPLAGVQETQYF
v_gene: TRBV3-1/TRBV3-2; len: 12; abundance: once; d_gene: NA; j_gene: TRBJ2-7; CDR3nt: TGTGCCAGCAGCTGGTTCTCCTACGAGCAGTACTTC; CDR3aa: CASSWFSYEQYF
v_gene: TRBV11-2; len: 13; abundance: once; d_gene: NA; j_gene: TRBJ2-3; CDR3nt: TGTGCCAGCAGCTTAGTGCAACAAGTTCCGCAGTATTTT; CDR3aa: CASSLVQQVPQYF
v_gene: TRBV13; len: 11; abundance: NA; d_gene: NA; j_gene: TRBJ2-1; CDR3nt: TGTGCCAGCATCTTCCACAATGAGCAGTTCTTC; CDR3aa: CASIFHNEQFF
v_gene: TRBV5-1; len: 15; abundance: NA; d_gene: NA; j_gene: TRBJ2-5; CDR3nt: TGCGCCAGCAGCCGCACCGGGACACCCGAAGAGACCCAGTACTTC; CDR3aa: CASSRTGTPEETQYF
v_gene: TRBV4-1; len: 13; abundance: NA; d_gene: NA; j_gene: TRBJ1-1; CDR3nt: TGCGCCAGCAGCCAATCGATCGTAACTGAAGCTTTCTTT; CDR3aa: CASSQSIVTEAFF
v_gene: TRBV18; len: 13; abundance: once; d_gene: NA; j_gene: TRBJ2-7; CDR3nt: TGTGCCAGCTCACCACCCAGCTCCTACGAGCAGTACTTC; CDR3aa: CASSPPSSYEQYF
v_gene: TRBV7-2; len: 16; abundance: NA; d_gene: TRBD2; j_gene: TRBJ2-7; CDR3nt: TGTGCCAGCAGCTTGGGACTAGCGGGAGGGCCGGGGGAGCAGTACTTC; CDR3aa: CASSLGLAGGPGEQYF
v_gene: TRBV19; len: 17; abundance: NA; d_gene: NA; j_gene: TRBJ1-1; CDR3nt: TGTGCCAGTAGTATAGAAGGCCCCGGGGGGGTGGACACTGAAGCTTTCTTT; CDR3aa: CASSIEGPGGVDTEAFF
v_gene: TRBV9; len: 15; abundance: NA; d_gene: NA; j_gene: TRBJ1-4; CDR3nt: TGTGCCAGCAGCGTATCCCGGGGGGGGATTGAAAAACTGTTTTTT; CDR3aa: CASSVSRGGIEKLFF
v_gene: TRBV2; len: 16; abundance: few; d_gene: NA; j_gene: TRBJ2-3; CDR3nt: TGTGCCAGCAGTTTCACACCTGAGGGGGGAACAGATACGCAGTATTTT; CDR3aa: CASSFTPEGGTDTQYF
v_gene: TRBV30; len: 15; abundance: NA; d_gene: NA; j_gene: TRBJ2-2; CDR3nt: TGTGCCTGGGGAGGCGTGTGGGGACGGACCGGGGAGCTGTTTTTT; CDR3aa: CAWGGVWGRTGELFF
v_gene: TRBV20-1; len: 11; abundance: NA; d_gene: NA; j_gene: TRBJ1-4; CDR3nt: TGCGGGTTAGGGTCGAATGAAAAACTGTTTTTT; CDR3aa: CGLGSNEKLFF
v_gene: TRBV7-7; len: 15; abundance: NA; d_gene: NA; j_gene: TRBJ2-5; CDR3nt: TGTGCTAGCAGCTTAAAGTTCGGTAGGGGCGAGACCCAGTACTTC; CDR3aa: CASSLKFGRGETQYF
v_gene: TRBV7-2; len: 14; abundance: NA; d_gene: NA; j_gene: TRBJ2-7; CDR3nt: TGTGCCAGCAGCCGGGGGGGACAGAGCCACGAGCAGTACTTC; CDR3aa: CASSRGGQSHEQYF
v_gene: TRBV21-1; len: 15; abundance: few; d_gene: NA; j_gene: TRBJ2-7; CDR3nt: TGTGCCAGCAGAACCCCGGACAGGGGGGACTACGAGCAGTACTTC; CDR3aa: CASRTPDRGDYEQYF
v_gene: TRBV15; len: 15; abundance: NA; d_gene: TRBD1; j_gene: TRBJ2-1; CDR3nt: TGTGCCACCAGCAGGCGGACAGGGCCGGGGGATGAGCAGTTCTTC; CDR3aa: CATSRRTGPGDEQFF
v_gene: TRBV7-3; len: 15; abundance: NA; d_gene: NA; j_gene: TRBJ2-1; CDR3nt: TGTGCCAGCAGCTTTTTACCGGAAATCTACAATGAGCAGTTCTTC; CDR3aa: CASSFLPEIYNEQFF
v_gene: TRBV9; len: 20; abundance: few; d_gene: TRBD2; j_gene: TRBJ2-3; CDR3nt: TGTGCCAGCAGCGCGAGCGGACTAGCGGGAGGGGAGGGTGGCACAGATACGCAGTATTTT; CDR3aa: CASSASGLAGGEGGTDTQYF
v_gene: TRBV10-3; len: 15; abundance: NA; d_gene: NA; j_gene: TRBJ1-5; CDR3nt: TGTGCCATCAGTCTGGACAAGGGGCAAAATCAGCCCCAGCATTTT; CDR3aa: CAISLDKGQNQPQHF
v_gene: TRBV7-3; len: 18; abundance: NA; d_gene: TRBD1; j_gene: TRBJ2-6; CDR3nt: TGTGCCAGCAGCCTATCCGGGACAGGGGGCTCTGGGGCCAACGTCCTGACTTTC; CDR3aa: CASSLSGTGGSGANVLTF
v_gene: TRBV7-7; len: 16; abundance: NA; d_gene: NA; j_gene: TRBJ1-5; CDR3nt: TGTGCTAGCAGCTTAGTGAATCGGGGGGAGAATCAGCCCCAGCATTTT; CDR3aa: CASSLVNRGENQPQHF
v_gene: TRBV10-3; len: 14; abundance: NA; d_gene: NA; j_gene: TRBJ2-2; CDR3nt: TGTGCCATCAGTGAGACTTACAACACCGGGGAGCTGTTTTTT; CDR3aa: CAISETYNTGELFF
v_gene: TRBV29-1; len: 13; abundance: NA; d_gene: NA; j_gene: TRBJ2-3; CDR3nt: TGCAGCGCCACATGGAGGGGCACAGATACGCAGTATTTT; CDR3aa: CSATWRGTDTQYF
v_gene: TRBV18; len: 14; abundance: NA; d_gene: NA; j_gene: TRBJ2-5; CDR3nt: TGTGCCAGCTCAACATTGACGGGGCAAGAGACCCAGTACTTC; CDR3aa: CASSTLTGQETQYF
v_gene: TRBV18; len: 17; abundance: NA; d_gene: NA; j_gene: TRBJ1-2; CDR3nt: TGTGCCAGCTCACCAACGAGAGAACGGCGAGGGAACTATGGCTACACCTTC; CDR3aa: CASSPTRERRGNYGYTF
v_gene: TRBV6-5; len: 11; abundance: NA; d_gene: NA; j_gene: TRBJ2-7; CDR3nt: TGTGCCAGCAGTAACCACTACGAGCAGTACTTC; CDR3aa: CASSNHYEQYF
v_gene: TRBV14; len: 14; abundance: NA; d_gene: NA; j_gene: TRBJ2-6; CDR3nt: TGTGCCAGCAGCCCGGCATCTGGGGCCAACGTCCTGACTTTC; CDR3aa: CASSPASGANVLTF
v_gene: TRBV11-2; len: 16; abundance: NA; d_gene: NA; j_gene: TRBJ2-3; CDR3nt: TGTGCCAGCAGCTTAGTCGCGGGGGCCCCCACAGATACGCAGTATTTT; CDR3aa: CASSLVAGAPTDTQYF